This T cell receptor beta chain was identified during a study of cytomegalovirus exposure and HLA in healthy donors. The PCR used 60 Vbeta and 13 Jbeta primers. Generated by immunoSEQ multiplex PCR, the TCRdb table keeps only in-frame clones and is missing some. The sample has some 190,000 clones; 80% to 90% are singletons. This CDR3 is built from 14 residues. CDR1 is SGDLS and CDR2 is YYNGEE in the germline V gene. Trimming took 4 bases from V and 12 from J; bases not matched to a gene: 12. The chain recombines TRBV9 with TRBJ1-4; 7 bases line up with TRBD1. The clonotype originates from a woman in her thirties in good health and CMV-seronegative. The sample was PBMCs. The CDR3 DNA follows: TGTGCCAGCAGCCGGGGACAGAGAGTTTCAGAACTGTTTTTT. Its translation is CASSRGQRVSELFF.